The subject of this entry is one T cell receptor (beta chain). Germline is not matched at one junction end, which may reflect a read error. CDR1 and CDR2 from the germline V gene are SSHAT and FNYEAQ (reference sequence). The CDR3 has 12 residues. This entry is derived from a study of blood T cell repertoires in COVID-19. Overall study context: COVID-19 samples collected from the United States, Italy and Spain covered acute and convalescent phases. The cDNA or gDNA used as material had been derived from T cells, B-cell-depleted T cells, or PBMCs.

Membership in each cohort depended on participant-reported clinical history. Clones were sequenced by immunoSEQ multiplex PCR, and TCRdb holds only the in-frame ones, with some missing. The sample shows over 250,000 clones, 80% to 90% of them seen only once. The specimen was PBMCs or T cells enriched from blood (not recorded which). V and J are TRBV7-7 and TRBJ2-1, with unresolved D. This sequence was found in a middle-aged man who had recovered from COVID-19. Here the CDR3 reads CASSRSLDEQFF. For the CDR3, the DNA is TGTGCTAGCAGCCGGAGCCTCGATGAGCAGTTCTTC.